These 8 T cell receptor beta chains share one sample of origin, sequenced in a study of OX40 agonist ivuxolimab in advanced cancers. The method was immunoSEQ multiplex PCR; TCRdb's version includes in-frame clones alone and lacks a portion of them. The table lists tens of thousands of clones, roughly 90% of them singletons. The input for sequencing was CD4+ or CD8+ T cells sorted from blood, taken in a trial of the OX40 agonist ivuxolimab. Source of these receptors: an adult with an advanced solid tumor such as melanoma, head and neck, liver or kidney cancer.

This chain uses TRBV6-5 with TRBJ2-7; D uncertain. This CDR3 is built from 11 residues. Germline lookup yields CDR1 MNHEY and CDR2 SVGAGI. V dropped 6 bases and J dropped 2 bases, with 5 bases sitting between them. CDR3 sequence (DNA): TGTGCCAGCAGCGCAGCCTACGAGCAGTACTTC. Translated: CASSAAYEQYF.

The chain's CDR3 is CASSYTGTPGSYEQYF. CDR3 sequence (DNA): TGCGCCAGCAGCTACACCGGGACTCCCGGCTCCTACGAGCAGTACTTC. J is TRBJ2-7 and V is TRBV5-1, with a possible D match to TRBD2 (6 bases). Trimming took 3 bases from V and 0 from J, leaving 16 bases between them. Looked up from germline, CDR1 is SGHRS and CDR2 is YFSETQ. The CDR3 runs to 16 residues.

J is TRBJ2-5 and V is TRBV5-4; 13 bases are shared with TRBD2. With V trimmed by 4 bases and J by 4 bases, 4 bases remained unmatched. The CDR3 has 15 residues. CDR1 SGHNT and CDR2 YYREEE come from the germline V gene (reference sequence). CDR3: CASSGRLAGGETQYF. The CDR3 nucleotides read TGTGCCAGCAGCGGAAGACTAGCGGGAGGAGAGACCCAGTACTTC.

The gene calls are TRBV9 and TRBJ2-2; TRBD1 is a possible D gene (5 bases). CDR3 length: 13 residues. Trimming removed 2 bases at V and 5 bases at J, with 7 bases between. The germline V gene encodes CDR1 SGDLS and CDR2 YYNGEE. The CDR3 nucleotides are TGTGCCAGCAGCGTGACAGTTACCGGGGAGCTGTTTTTT. Translating gives CASSVTVTGELFF.

This clone has just one count. The chain links TRBV28 to TRBJ1-4; the match to TRBD1 covers 10 bases. The V gene end was trimmed by 6 bases and the J gene end by 8 bases; junction bases not matched to a gene: 6. The CDR3 is made up of 14 amino acids. Germline V gene lookup returns CDR1 MDHEN and CDR2 SYDVKM. The CDR3 is CASSQTGGGEKLFF. Written as DNA, the CDR3 is TGTGCCAGCAGCCAGACAGGGGGCGGAGAAAAACTGTTTTTT. Complete variable domain (other parts from reference TRBV28 and TRBJ1-4): DVKVTQSSRYLVKRTGEKVFLECVQDMDHENMFWYRQDPGLGLRLIYFSYDVKMKEKGDIPEGYSVSREKKERFSLILESASTNQTSMYLCASSQTGGGEKLFFGSGTQLSVL.

This chain connects TRBV18 to TRBJ2-7; 7 nucleotides agree with TRBD1. V was pared by 6 bases and J by 3 bases, with 11 bases of the junction left unmatched. Germline values: CDR1 KGHSH, CDR2 LQKENI. The CDR3 sequence is 15 residues long. This CDR3 is CASSRGGSSFYEQYF. CDR3 nucleotide sequence: TGTGCCAGCTCGCGAGGGGGCTCCTCCTTCTACGAGCAGTACTTC.

The chain combines TRBV2 with TRBJ2-1; 8 positions match TRBD2. The V gene end was trimmed by 5 bases and the J gene end by 7 bases; junction bases not matched to a gene: 10. This CDR3 is built from 15 residues. Germline V CDR1 and CDR2: SNHLY, FYNNEI. The CDR3 nucleotides are TGTGCCAGCAGTTTCCTCCCGGGACTAGGGAATGAGCAGTTCTTC. This translates into CASSFLPGLGNEQFF.

About this clone itself: Other nucleotide sequences in the sample specify the same CDR3. The chain uses TRBV9 and TRBJ2-5; TRBD2 matches 8 bases. Trimming at V came to 0 bases and at J to 6 bases, leaving 4 bases not matched to a gene. Germline V CDR1 and CDR2: SGDLS, YYNGEE. There are 14 residues in the CDR3. The CDR3 is CASSVGSGRQTQYF. CDR3 bases: TGTGCCAGCAGCGTAGGCAGCGGGAGACAGACCCAGTACTTC. Based on the CDR3 plus reference TRBV9 and TRBJ2-5, the full variable domain is DSGVTQTPKHLITATGQRVTLRCSPRSGDLSVYWYQQSLDQGLQFLIQYYNGEERAKGNILERFSAQQFPDLHSELNLSSLELGDSALYFCASSVGSGRQTQYFGPGTRLLVL.